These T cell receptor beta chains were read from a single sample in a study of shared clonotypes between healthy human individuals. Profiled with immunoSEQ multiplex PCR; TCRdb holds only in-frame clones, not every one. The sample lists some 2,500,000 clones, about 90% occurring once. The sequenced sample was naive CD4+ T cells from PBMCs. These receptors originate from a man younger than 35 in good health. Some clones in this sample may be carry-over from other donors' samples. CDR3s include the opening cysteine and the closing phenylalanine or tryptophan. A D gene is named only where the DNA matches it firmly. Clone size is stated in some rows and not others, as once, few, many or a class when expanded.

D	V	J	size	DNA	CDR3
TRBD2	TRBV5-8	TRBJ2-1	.	TGTGCCAGCAGCAGGGGCAGTGGACTAGCGGCCTTCAATGAGCAGTTCTTC	CASSRGSGLAAFNEQFF
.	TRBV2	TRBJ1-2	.	TGTGCCAGCAGTGAAGCTAGAGCGGCCCGGGGTTCGGGGGGCTACACCTTC	CASSEARAARGSGGYTF
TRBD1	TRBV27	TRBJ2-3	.	TGTGCCAGCAGGTTAAACAGGGGCGGAGGCACAGATACGCAGTATTTT	CASRLNRGGGTDTQYF
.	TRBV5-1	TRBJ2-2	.	TGCGCCAGCAGCTTTCCGAGGGGAGACACCGGGGAGCTGTTTTTT	CASSFPRGDTGELFF
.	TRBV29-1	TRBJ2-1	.	TGCAGCGCCAGGGGGACTTATAGATGGGGTGAGCAGTTCTTC	CSARGTYRWGEQFF
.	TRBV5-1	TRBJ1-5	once	TGCGCCAGCAGCTTGGGGACCGGGGGCCGTCAGCCCCAGCATTTT	CASSLGTGGRQPQHF
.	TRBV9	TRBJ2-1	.	TGTGCCAGCAGCGCATGGACAGCACCAAGAACCTACAATGAGCAGTTCTTC	CASSAWTAPRTYNEQFF
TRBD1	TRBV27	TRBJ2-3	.	TGTGCCAGCAGTTTATTTAAGGGGGGACAGGGAGACACAGATACGCAGTATTTT	CASSLFKGGQGDTDTQYF
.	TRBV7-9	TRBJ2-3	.	TGTGCCAGCAGTTCCAGGGTGGGCACAGATACGCAGTATTTT	CASSSRVGTDTQYF
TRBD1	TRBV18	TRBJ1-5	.	TGTGCCAGCTCACCTGACAGGGATGAGCCCCAGCATTTT	CASSPDRDEPQHF
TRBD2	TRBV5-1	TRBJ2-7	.	TGCGCCAGCAGCCGTGGACTAGCGGATTACGAGCAGTACTTC	CASSRGLADYEQYF
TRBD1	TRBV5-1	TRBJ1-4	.	TGCGCCAGCAGCTCGGACAGGGGGCTTGAAAAACTGTTTTTT	CASSSDRGLEKLFF
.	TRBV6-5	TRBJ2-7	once	TGTGCCAGCAGTTCTCTCGCGCTCCCGACCTACGAGCAGTACTTC	CASSSLALPTYEQYF
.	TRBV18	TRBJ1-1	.	TGTGCCAGCTCACCGATAAATACAGCGAACACTGAAGCTTTCTTT	CASSPINTANTEAFF
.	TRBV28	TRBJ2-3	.	TGTGCCAGCAGTTTAAGGTATAGAGGGCAAACAGATACGCAGTATTTT	CASSLRYRGQTDTQYF
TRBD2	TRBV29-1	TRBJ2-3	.	TGCAGCGTCCGTACTAGCGCCCGCACAGATACGCAGTATTTT	CSVRTSARTDTQYF
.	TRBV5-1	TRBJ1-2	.	TGCGCCAGCAGCTTATCCCAGGGTCAATATGGCTACACCTTC	CASSLSQGQYGYTF